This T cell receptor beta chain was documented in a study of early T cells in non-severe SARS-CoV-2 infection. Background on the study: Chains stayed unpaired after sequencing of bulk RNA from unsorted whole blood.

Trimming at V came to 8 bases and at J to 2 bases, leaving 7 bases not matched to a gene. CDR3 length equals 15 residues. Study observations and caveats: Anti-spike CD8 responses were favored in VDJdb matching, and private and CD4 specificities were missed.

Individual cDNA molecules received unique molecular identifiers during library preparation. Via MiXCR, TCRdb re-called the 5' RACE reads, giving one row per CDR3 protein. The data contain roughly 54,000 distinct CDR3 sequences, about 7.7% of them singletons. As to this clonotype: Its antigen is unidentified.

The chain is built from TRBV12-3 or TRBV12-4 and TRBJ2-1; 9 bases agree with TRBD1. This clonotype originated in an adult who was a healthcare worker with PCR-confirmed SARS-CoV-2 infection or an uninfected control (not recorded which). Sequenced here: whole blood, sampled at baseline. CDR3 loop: CASVTGGSAYNEQFF. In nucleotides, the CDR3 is TGTGCCAGCGTAACAGGGGGCAGCGCCTACAATGAGCAGTTCTTC.